This T cell receptor (beta chain) was sequenced in a study of T-cell memory formation after mild COVID-19. The CDR3 contains 15 residues. The germline CDR1 and CDR2 sequences are MGHRA and YSYEKL. Trimming left V 2 bases short and J 2 bases short, with 12 bases between. Study results and caveats: CD4+ contracting clones lay mainly in CM and EM, CD8+ ones in EMRA. Cross-reactive memory seemingly joined, as some responding clones were found in pre-infection memory.

This clonotype was seen a few times. Its specificity is not known. UMIs and sample barcodes were carried by the TCR alpha and TCR beta cDNA libraries that 5'RACE produced using constant-segment primers. TCRdb re-analysed the 5' RACE reads in MiXCR, keeping a single row per CDR3 protein. The table shows under 300,000 distinct CDR3 sequences, with approximately 16% occurring only once. Sequencing used PBMCs or a T cell subset sorted from them (not recorded which). The origin of this receptor is a man aged 18 to 35 who had mild COVID-19 (a few samples of this study predate the infection). Cell type and time point are not known. V is TRBV4-1 and J is TRBJ1-1; D is undetermined. CDR3 region: CASSQSRHLNTEAFF. The CDR3 nucleotides read TGCGCCAGCAGCCAAAGCCGACACCTCAACACTGAAGCTTTCTTT.